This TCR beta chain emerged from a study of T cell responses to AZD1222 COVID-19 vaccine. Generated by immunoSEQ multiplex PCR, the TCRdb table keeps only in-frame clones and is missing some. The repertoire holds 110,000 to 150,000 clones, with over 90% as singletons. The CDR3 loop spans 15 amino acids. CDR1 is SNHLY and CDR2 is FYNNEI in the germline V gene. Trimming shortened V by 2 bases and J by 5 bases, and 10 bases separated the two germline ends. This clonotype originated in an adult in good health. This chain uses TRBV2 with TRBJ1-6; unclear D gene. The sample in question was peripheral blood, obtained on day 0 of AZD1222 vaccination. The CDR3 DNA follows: TGTGCCAGCAGTGAACGTACAGTTAATAATTCACCCCTCCACTTT. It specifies CASSERTVNNSPLHF.